This section outlines one TCR beta chain sequence together with its context. This clonotype was seen only a few times. No antigen is known for it. Nothing much larger sits one base from this clone, and base qualities are not available. This sample is drawn from a study of CD8 T cells in ankylosing spondylitis (dated by TCRdb to about 2017). For context, the study as a whole: The study profiled T cell receptor beta repertoires in healthy donors and ankylosing spondylitis patients to find disease-linked TCR variants. Peripheral blood was sampled, and synovial fluid was also collected from ankylosing spondylitis patients. The whole study cohort included about a hundred healthy donors and under 30 ankylosing spondylitis patients.

CDR1 and CDR2 are drawn from the germline V gene (reference sequence): SGHKS, YYEKEE. Taken from cysteine to phenylalanine, the CDR3 has 16 residues. CDR3 DNA only is kept here, 48 bases in frame from base 1. Trimming takes 3 bases off V and 5 bases off J; junction bases not matched to a gene: 11. What the research found in general, with its limitations: The disease-linked clones were reported as significantly enriched in matched synovial fluid samples from ankylosing spondylitis patients. Some of the motif variants had been reported before in the synovial fluid and blood of reactive arthritis patients, a finding that suggests common disease-initiation mechanisms. A TCR beta motif of roughly 8 highly homologous amino acid variants appeared characteristic of blood from ankylosing spondylitis patients. The disease-linked clones showed a CD8+ phenotype and occurred at relatively low frequencies in peripheral blood.

The run used an Illumina HiSeq 2500. Quantitative 5'-RACE with molecular barcodes was the method used to prepare the TCR beta libraries. The original methods were these. A new computational method, built on a probabilistic model of VDJ rearrangement, was used to identify disease-linked TCR variants. In TCRdb, the public reads were trimmed at Q25 with fastp and aligned with MiXCR, with productive beta chains retained. Entries that share a CDR3 protein sequence are merged under the most common genes and DNA. The V and J calls, along with clone size, are taken from TCRdb and not from the paper's own processing. Counted in this sample were fewer than 500,000 distinct CDR3 sequences; approximately 20% of them appeared once. The biggest ten clones account for around 17% of the sample.

The sequence is built from TRBV5-5 and TRBJ2-5, with 9 middle bases fitting TRBD2. The specimen was blood, either unsorted or a sorted T cell fraction (not recorded which). The clonotype originates from a male donor with ankylosing spondylitis. The CDR3 corresponds to CASSSRLAGVGETQYF. The bases are TGTGCCAGCAGCTCGCGCTTAGCGGGAGTGGGGGAGACCCAGTACTTC.